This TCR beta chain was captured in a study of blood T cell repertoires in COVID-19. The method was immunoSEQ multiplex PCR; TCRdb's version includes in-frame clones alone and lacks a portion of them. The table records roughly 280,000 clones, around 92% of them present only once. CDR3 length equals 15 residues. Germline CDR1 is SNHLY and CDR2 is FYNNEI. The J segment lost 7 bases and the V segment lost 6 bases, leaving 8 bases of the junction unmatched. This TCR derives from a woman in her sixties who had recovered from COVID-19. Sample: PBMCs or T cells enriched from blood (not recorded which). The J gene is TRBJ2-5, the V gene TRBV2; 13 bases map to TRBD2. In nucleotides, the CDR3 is TGTGCCAGCAGAGAACTAGCGGGAGGGGCCGGGACCCAGTACTTC. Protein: CASRELAGGAGTQYF.